This paragraph covers one T cell receptor (beta chain) sequence. Its cognate antigen is unknown. The data derive from a study of T cell clusters in autoimmune cytopenias. Study context: The median distinct TRB clonotype count was 2,000 to 2,500 per sample, from a median 51,575 reads.

Germline-derived CDR1 and CDR2 are SGHRS and YFSETQ. The CDR3 length is 17 residues. TRB amplification used around 260 ng of peripheral blood genomic DNA. TRB was amplified by touch-down multiplex PCR, primer pools A and B combined. TCRdb reprocessed the multiplex PCR reads and reports one entry per CDR3 protein, with no DNA. The table for this sample gives around 8,000 distinct CDR3 sequences. Study-wide results and caveats: Primary autoimmune cytopenia patients appeared to lack physiological T cell clusters present in healthy donors.

This chain uses TRBV5-1 with TRBJ2-6; there is no DNA to check the TCRdb D call of TRBD1. This sequence originates from a human donor with an autoimmune cytopenia or autoimmune hepatitis (not recorded which). The sample comprised peripheral blood. CDR3 sequence: CASSFRDRVSGANVLTF.